This record concerns one T cell receptor beta chain sequence. These data are taken from a study of blood T cell repertoires in COVID-19. Study details: The origin of the acute and convalescent COVID-19 samples was the United States, Italy and Spain. PBMCs, B-cell-depleted T cells, or T cells provided the cDNA or gDNA that made up the material.

This CDR3 has 15 residues. Germline CDR1 and CDR2: SGHTA and FQGNSA. V shed 1 base and J 6 bases; nucleotides not matched to a gene: 6. Seattle cases were enrolled at active infection and followed longitudinally. Authors' processing steps: How many nucleated cells were present was estimated from reference gene primer amplification. Sequenced by immunoSEQ multiplex PCR; TCRdb stores in-frame clones only, minus some. V, J and clone size are those of that table, while D and trimming were read from the DNA. The sample holds about 160,000 clones, approximately 95% seen once. The sequenced sample consisted of peripheral blood. This chain joins TRBV7-2 and TRBJ1-2, with 9 bases identical to TRBD1. The receptor comes from an older woman with COVID-19, enrolled during active disease. CDR3 protein: CASSLGNRGQHGYTF. The DNA for the CDR3 is TGTGCCAGCAGCTTAGGTAACAGGGGGCAGCATGGCTACACCTTC.